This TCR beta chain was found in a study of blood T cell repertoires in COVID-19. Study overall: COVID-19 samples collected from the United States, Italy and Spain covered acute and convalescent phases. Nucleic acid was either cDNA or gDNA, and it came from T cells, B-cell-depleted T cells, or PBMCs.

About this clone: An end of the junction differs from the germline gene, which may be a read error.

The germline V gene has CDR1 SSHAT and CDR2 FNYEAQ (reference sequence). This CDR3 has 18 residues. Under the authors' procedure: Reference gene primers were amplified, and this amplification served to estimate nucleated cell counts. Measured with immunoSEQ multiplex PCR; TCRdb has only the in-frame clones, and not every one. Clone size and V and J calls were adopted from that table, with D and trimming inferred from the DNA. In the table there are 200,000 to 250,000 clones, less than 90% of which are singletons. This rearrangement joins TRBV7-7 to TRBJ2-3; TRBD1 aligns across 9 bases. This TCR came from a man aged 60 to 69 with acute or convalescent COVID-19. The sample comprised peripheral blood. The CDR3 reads CASSLRPPGTGLTDTQYF. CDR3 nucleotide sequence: TGTGCTAGCAGCTTAAGGCCCCCTGGGACAGGGTTGACAGATACGCAGTATTTT.